This passage covers 18 T cell receptor beta chains from one sample sequenced in a study of vaccination and CD4 T cells after COVID-19. Their target antigens are unknown. Regarding treatment: approximately 11-day PBMC culture with coronavirus spike peptide pools or control peptides (ViraFEST assay). The Oncomine TCR Beta short-read assay sequenced DNA from cultured CD4+ T cells. TCRdb independently ran MiXCR on the PCR reads; one entry per CDR3 protein. The sample shows tens of thousands of distinct CDR3 sequences, more than 30% of them seen only once. This specimen was CD4+ T cells from blood, cultured in vitro, taken before SARS-CoV-2 vaccination. All receptors come from a human donor who received a COVID-19 vaccine.

This chain joins TRBV20-1 and TRBJ1-2, with 9 bases matching TRBD1. The trim removed 6 bases at V and 1 base at J, leaving 3 bases unmatched. Germline V gives CDR1 DFQATT, CDR2 SNEGSKA (reference sequence). The CDR3 has 13 residues. CDR3 sequence reads: CSAGDRVNYGYTF. CDR3 bases: TGCAGTGCGGGGGACAGGGTTAACTATGGCTACACCTTC.

The CDR3, as DNA: TGTGCCAGCAGTCAGGGCTCCAGGTCACCCCTCCACTTT. Its translation is CASSQGSRSPLHF. This chain joins TRBV2 and TRBJ1-6; tentative D call: TRBD1 (5 bases). The V and J ends lost 5 bases and 10 bases respectively, with 12 bases between them. This CDR3 is 13 amino acids long. The germline V gene has CDR1 SNHLY and CDR2 FYNNEI.

This clonotype has a handful of counts. This rearrangement joins TRBV11-2 to TRBJ1-1, with 8 positions matching TRBD1. Germline loops: CDR1 SGHAT, CDR2 FQNNGV. The CDR3 is 13 residues long. Trimming took 1 base from V and 10 from J; bases not matched to a gene: 5. Here the CDR3 DNA reads TGTGCCAGCAGCTTAGTGCGGGACAGGAGAGCTTTCTTT. The encoded protein is CASSLVRDRRAFF. The variable domain in full, with the rest retrieved from reference TRBV11-2 and TRBJ1-1, is EAGVAQSPRYKIIEKRQSVAFWCNPISGHATLYWYQQILGQGPKLLIQFQNNGVVDDSQLPKDRFSAERLKGVDSTLKIQPAKLEDSAVYLCASSLVRDRRAFFGQGTRLTVV.

This clonotype showed up just a few times. The genes are TRBV2 and TRBJ2-2; 9 nucleotides align to TRBD1. Unmatched junction bases numbered 5, after V lost 6 bases and J lost 6 bases. The CDR3 loop spans 14 amino acids. CDR1 and CDR2 from the germline V gene are SNHLY and FYNNEI. CDR3 in amino acids: CASSRGQGPGELFF. The CDR3 coding sequence is TGTGCCAGCAGCCGCGGACAGGGGCCCGGGGAGCTGTTTTTT.

This sequence joins TRBV6-5 and TRBJ2-5, with D possibly matching TRBD1 (5 bases). The CDR3 sequence is 14 residues long. The V and J ends lost 2 bases and 4 bases respectively, with 11 bases between them. Looked up from germline, CDR1 is MNHEY and CDR2 is SVGAGI. For the CDR3, the DNA is TGTGCCAGCAGTTACGTTCAGGGTTCAGAGACCCAGTACTTC. Protein product: CASSYVQGSETQYF.

J is TRBJ2-6 and V is TRBV14; 9 positions agree with TRBD1. The CDR3 is 15 residues long. Trimming took 4 bases from V and 5 from J; bases not matched to a gene: 3. CDR1 is SGHDN and CDR2 is FVKESK in the germline V gene. The CDR3 loop reads CASSPTGGWANVLTF. CDR3 DNA: TGTGCCAGCAGCCCAACAGGGGGCTGGGCCAACGTCCTGACTTTC.

This chain links TRBV12-3 or TRBV12-4 with TRBJ1-5; D call uncertain. This CDR3 region has 12 residues. Trimming took off 3 bases at V and 7 bases at J, with 7 bases between the two ends. The CDR3 DNA is TGTGCCAGCAGTTTCCTCGCCCAGCCCCAGCATTTT. Amino acid sequence: CASSFLAQPQHF.

The chain links TRBV6-5 to TRBJ2-3, with a tentative D call TRBD2 (6 bases). CDR3 length equals 17 residues. Germline CDR1 is MNHEY and CDR2 is SVGAGI. Trimming removed 0 bases from V and 2 bases from J, with 15 bases in between. CDR3 residues: CASSYSRRTSFTDTQYF. The CDR3 bases are TGTGCCAGCAGTTACTCACGCCGTACTAGCTTCACAGATACGCAGTATTTT.

The J gene is TRBJ2-1, the V gene TRBV24-1, with 7 bases lining up with TRBD1. The CDR3 runs to 16 residues. Germline trimming cut 4 bases from V and 0 bases from J; bases unmatched to any gene: 5. Germline assignment: CDR1 KGHDR and CDR2 SFDVKD. CDR3 sequence reads: CATSDDDRDSYNEQFF. Written as DNA, the CDR3 is TGTGCCACCAGTGACGATGACAGGGACTCCTACAATGAGCAGTTCTTC.

In this sample, this clonotype turned up a few times. The rearrangement uses TRBV28 and TRBJ2-1, with D possibly matching TRBD2 (6 bases). CDR3 length: 16 amino acids. Germline CDR1 reads MDHEN; CDR2 reads SYDVKM. The V and J ends lost 1 base and 6 bases respectively, with 16 bases between them. The CDR3 loop reads CASSLLAGTSVNEQFF. The CDR3 DNA reads as TGTGCCAGCAGTTTATTAGCAGGGACTTCGGTCAATGAGCAGTTCTTC.

The chain recombines TRBV7-2 with TRBJ2-5; 9 bases are shared with TRBD1. Per germline, CDR1 SGHTA and CDR2 FQGNSA. With V trimmed by 3 bases and J by 4 bases, 0 bases remained unmatched. The CDR3 covers 13 residues. The CDR3 DNA is TGTGCCAGCAGCTTGGGACAGGGAGAGACCCAGTACTTC. Translated, it gives CASSLGQGETQYF. The full variable domain, its missing parts supplied by reference TRBV7-2 and TRBJ2-5, is GAGVSQSPSNKVTEKGKDVELRCDPISGHTALYWYRQSLGQGLEFLIYFQGNSAPDKSGLPSDRFSAERTGGSVSTLTIQRTQQEDSAVYLCASSLGQGETQYFGPGTRLLVL.

The chain carries TRBV29-1 and TRBJ1-1; 10 bases align to TRBD1. With V trimmed by 3 bases and J by 5 bases, 3 bases remained unmatched. Germline V CDR1 and CDR2: SQVTM, ANQGSEA. The CDR3 is made up of 13 amino acids. CDR3 protein: CSVEWTGGTEAFF. CDR3 bases: TGCAGCGTTGAGTGGACAGGGGGGACTGAAGCTTTCTTT.

This sequence joins TRBV24-1 and TRBJ2-5, with TRBD1 matching 9 bases. Germline assignment: CDR1 KGHDR and CDR2 SFDVKD. The CDR3 has 16 residues. After removal of 4 bases from V and 4 bases from J, the junction contained 9 bases not matched to a gene. CDR3 region: CATSDSHRGRGETQYF. The CDR3 bases are TGTGCCACCAGTGACTCCCACAGGGGGCGAGGAGAGACCCAGTACTTC.

This chain joins TRBV5-4 and TRBJ1-2; possibly TRBD1 for D (5 bases). Germline V gene data show CDR1 as SGHNT and CDR2 as YYREEE (reference sequence). There are 16 residues in the CDR3. V was cut by 0 bases and J by 0 bases, with 12 bases left in between. For the CDR3, the DNA is TGTGCCAGCAGCTTGGAGTCAGGGCTCTCTAACTATGGCTACACCTTC. Protein sequence: CASSLESGLSNYGYTF.

This sequence joins TRBV6-1 and TRBJ1-2; possible D gene TRBD1, 6 bases. This CDR3 is 14 amino acids long. CDR1 is MNHNS and CDR2 is SASEGT in the germline V gene. V gave up 5 bases and J gave up 7 bases, with 17 bases separating them. The CDR3 is CASSLTQGSGGYTF. CDR3 sequence (DNA): TGTGCCAGCAGTCTAACACAGGGCTCGGGTGGCTACACCTTC.

This clonotype was observed a handful of times. This rearrangement joins TRBV7-9 to TRBJ2-2, with D unclear. The CDR3 runs 14 residues. Germline assignment: CDR1 SEHNR and CDR2 FQNEAQ (reference sequence). Trimming took off 1 base at V and 1 base at J, with 4 bases between the two ends. The CDR3: CASSLGGNTGELFF. The CDR3, as DNA: TGTGCCAGCAGCTTAGGGGGGAACACCGGGGAGCTGTTTTTT.

This clonotype has a handful of counts. The chain is built from TRBV21-1 and TRBJ2-2; the D segment call TRBD1 is taken from the table without a DNA check. TRBV21-1 is a known pseudogene. This CDR3 has 15 amino acids. CDR3 loop: CASSKAQGAGGELFF. The CDR3 DNA follows: TGTGCCAGCAGCAAAGCCCAGGGGGCTGGCGGGGAGCTGTTTTTT.

This clonotype was seen more than once but under ten times. This chain joins TRBV12-3 or TRBV12-4 and TRBJ1-1; weak D call: TRBD1 (5 bases). The V and J ends lost 5 bases and 1 base respectively, with 11 bases between them. The CDR3 length is 14 residues. The CDR3: CASSVGPSNTEAFF. CDR3 bases: TGTGCCAGCAGTGTGGGACCGTCGAACACTGAAGCTTTCTTT.